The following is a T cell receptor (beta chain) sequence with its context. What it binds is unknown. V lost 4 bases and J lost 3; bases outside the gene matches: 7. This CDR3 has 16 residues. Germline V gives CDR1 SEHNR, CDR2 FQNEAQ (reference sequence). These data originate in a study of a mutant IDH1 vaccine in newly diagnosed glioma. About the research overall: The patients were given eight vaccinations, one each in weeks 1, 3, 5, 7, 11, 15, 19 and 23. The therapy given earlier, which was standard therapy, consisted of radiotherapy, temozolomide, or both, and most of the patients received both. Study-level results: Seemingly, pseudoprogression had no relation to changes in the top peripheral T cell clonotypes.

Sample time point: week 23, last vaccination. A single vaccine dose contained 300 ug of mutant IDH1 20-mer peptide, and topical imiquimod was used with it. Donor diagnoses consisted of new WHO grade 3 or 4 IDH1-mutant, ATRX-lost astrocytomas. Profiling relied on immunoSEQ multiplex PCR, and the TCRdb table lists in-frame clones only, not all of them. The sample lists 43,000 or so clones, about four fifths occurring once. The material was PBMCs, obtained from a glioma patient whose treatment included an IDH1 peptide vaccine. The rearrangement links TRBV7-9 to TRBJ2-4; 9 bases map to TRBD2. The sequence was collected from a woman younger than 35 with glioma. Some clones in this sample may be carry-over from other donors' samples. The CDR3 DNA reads TGTGCCAGCAGCTCAGAGCGGGGGGAAGGCAAAAACATTCAGTACTTC. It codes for CASSSERGEGKNIQYF.